This T cell receptor (beta chain) was sequenced for a study of Ad26.COV2.S vaccination and SARS-CoV-2 variants. Some clones are missing from TCRdb's copy, which holds only in-frame ones; the method was immunoSEQ multiplex PCR. This sample has 300,000 to 400,000 clones, with around 88% found just once. Treatment given: roughly 19 received Ad26.COV2.S at low or high dose, single or two shots; about 5 received placebo; per-sample allocation not given. Samples came from day 63 after the first vaccine or placebo injection. In Boston, an adult donor aged 18-55 years took part. Trimming stripped 5 bases from V and 0 bases from J, with 9 bases between. Germline V CDR1 and CDR2: SNHLY, FYNNEI. The CDR3 is 14 amino acids.

The material was peripheral blood, obtained in a trial of Ad26.COV2.S vaccine versus placebo. The V and J genes are TRBV2 and TRBJ2-3; D is perhaps TRBD2 (6 bases). The sequence was obtained from a person between 18 and 60 years old who received the Ad26.COV2.S COVID-19 vaccine or a placebo. The CDR3 nucleotides are TGTGCCAGCAGTCTTGGGACTAGCACAGATACGCAGTATTTT. This sequence encodes CASSLGTSTDTQYF.